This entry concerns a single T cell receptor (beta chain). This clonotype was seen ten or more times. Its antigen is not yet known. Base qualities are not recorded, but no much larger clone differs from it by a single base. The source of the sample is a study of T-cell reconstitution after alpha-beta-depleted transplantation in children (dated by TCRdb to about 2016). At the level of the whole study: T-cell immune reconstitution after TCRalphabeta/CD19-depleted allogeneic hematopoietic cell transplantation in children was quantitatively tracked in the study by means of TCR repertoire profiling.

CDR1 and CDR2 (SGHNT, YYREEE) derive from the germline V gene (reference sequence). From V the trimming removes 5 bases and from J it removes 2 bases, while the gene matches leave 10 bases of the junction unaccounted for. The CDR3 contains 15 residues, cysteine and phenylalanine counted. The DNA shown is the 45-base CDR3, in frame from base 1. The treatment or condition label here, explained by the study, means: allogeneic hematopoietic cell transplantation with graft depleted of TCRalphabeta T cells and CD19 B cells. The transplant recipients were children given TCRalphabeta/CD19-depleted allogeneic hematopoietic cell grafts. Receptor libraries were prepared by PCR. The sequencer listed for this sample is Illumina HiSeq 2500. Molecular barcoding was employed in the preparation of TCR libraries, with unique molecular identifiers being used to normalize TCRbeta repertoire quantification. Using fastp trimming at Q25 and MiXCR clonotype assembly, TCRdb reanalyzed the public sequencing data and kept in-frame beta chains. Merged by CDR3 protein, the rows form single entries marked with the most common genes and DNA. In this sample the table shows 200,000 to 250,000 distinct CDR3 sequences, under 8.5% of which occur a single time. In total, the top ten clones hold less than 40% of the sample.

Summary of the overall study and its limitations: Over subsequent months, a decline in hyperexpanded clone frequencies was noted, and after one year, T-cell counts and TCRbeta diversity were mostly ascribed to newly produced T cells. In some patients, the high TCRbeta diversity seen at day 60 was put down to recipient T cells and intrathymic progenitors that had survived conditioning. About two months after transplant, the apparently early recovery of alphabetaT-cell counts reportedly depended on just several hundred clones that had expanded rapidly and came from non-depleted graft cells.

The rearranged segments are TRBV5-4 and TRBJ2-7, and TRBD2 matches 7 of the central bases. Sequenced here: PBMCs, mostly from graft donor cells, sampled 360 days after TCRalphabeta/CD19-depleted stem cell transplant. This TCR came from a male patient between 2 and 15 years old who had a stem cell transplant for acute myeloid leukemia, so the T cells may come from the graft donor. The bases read TGTGCCAGCAGTTTTGAGGCTAGCGGCACCTACGAGCAGTACTTC. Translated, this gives CASSFEASGTYEQYF.